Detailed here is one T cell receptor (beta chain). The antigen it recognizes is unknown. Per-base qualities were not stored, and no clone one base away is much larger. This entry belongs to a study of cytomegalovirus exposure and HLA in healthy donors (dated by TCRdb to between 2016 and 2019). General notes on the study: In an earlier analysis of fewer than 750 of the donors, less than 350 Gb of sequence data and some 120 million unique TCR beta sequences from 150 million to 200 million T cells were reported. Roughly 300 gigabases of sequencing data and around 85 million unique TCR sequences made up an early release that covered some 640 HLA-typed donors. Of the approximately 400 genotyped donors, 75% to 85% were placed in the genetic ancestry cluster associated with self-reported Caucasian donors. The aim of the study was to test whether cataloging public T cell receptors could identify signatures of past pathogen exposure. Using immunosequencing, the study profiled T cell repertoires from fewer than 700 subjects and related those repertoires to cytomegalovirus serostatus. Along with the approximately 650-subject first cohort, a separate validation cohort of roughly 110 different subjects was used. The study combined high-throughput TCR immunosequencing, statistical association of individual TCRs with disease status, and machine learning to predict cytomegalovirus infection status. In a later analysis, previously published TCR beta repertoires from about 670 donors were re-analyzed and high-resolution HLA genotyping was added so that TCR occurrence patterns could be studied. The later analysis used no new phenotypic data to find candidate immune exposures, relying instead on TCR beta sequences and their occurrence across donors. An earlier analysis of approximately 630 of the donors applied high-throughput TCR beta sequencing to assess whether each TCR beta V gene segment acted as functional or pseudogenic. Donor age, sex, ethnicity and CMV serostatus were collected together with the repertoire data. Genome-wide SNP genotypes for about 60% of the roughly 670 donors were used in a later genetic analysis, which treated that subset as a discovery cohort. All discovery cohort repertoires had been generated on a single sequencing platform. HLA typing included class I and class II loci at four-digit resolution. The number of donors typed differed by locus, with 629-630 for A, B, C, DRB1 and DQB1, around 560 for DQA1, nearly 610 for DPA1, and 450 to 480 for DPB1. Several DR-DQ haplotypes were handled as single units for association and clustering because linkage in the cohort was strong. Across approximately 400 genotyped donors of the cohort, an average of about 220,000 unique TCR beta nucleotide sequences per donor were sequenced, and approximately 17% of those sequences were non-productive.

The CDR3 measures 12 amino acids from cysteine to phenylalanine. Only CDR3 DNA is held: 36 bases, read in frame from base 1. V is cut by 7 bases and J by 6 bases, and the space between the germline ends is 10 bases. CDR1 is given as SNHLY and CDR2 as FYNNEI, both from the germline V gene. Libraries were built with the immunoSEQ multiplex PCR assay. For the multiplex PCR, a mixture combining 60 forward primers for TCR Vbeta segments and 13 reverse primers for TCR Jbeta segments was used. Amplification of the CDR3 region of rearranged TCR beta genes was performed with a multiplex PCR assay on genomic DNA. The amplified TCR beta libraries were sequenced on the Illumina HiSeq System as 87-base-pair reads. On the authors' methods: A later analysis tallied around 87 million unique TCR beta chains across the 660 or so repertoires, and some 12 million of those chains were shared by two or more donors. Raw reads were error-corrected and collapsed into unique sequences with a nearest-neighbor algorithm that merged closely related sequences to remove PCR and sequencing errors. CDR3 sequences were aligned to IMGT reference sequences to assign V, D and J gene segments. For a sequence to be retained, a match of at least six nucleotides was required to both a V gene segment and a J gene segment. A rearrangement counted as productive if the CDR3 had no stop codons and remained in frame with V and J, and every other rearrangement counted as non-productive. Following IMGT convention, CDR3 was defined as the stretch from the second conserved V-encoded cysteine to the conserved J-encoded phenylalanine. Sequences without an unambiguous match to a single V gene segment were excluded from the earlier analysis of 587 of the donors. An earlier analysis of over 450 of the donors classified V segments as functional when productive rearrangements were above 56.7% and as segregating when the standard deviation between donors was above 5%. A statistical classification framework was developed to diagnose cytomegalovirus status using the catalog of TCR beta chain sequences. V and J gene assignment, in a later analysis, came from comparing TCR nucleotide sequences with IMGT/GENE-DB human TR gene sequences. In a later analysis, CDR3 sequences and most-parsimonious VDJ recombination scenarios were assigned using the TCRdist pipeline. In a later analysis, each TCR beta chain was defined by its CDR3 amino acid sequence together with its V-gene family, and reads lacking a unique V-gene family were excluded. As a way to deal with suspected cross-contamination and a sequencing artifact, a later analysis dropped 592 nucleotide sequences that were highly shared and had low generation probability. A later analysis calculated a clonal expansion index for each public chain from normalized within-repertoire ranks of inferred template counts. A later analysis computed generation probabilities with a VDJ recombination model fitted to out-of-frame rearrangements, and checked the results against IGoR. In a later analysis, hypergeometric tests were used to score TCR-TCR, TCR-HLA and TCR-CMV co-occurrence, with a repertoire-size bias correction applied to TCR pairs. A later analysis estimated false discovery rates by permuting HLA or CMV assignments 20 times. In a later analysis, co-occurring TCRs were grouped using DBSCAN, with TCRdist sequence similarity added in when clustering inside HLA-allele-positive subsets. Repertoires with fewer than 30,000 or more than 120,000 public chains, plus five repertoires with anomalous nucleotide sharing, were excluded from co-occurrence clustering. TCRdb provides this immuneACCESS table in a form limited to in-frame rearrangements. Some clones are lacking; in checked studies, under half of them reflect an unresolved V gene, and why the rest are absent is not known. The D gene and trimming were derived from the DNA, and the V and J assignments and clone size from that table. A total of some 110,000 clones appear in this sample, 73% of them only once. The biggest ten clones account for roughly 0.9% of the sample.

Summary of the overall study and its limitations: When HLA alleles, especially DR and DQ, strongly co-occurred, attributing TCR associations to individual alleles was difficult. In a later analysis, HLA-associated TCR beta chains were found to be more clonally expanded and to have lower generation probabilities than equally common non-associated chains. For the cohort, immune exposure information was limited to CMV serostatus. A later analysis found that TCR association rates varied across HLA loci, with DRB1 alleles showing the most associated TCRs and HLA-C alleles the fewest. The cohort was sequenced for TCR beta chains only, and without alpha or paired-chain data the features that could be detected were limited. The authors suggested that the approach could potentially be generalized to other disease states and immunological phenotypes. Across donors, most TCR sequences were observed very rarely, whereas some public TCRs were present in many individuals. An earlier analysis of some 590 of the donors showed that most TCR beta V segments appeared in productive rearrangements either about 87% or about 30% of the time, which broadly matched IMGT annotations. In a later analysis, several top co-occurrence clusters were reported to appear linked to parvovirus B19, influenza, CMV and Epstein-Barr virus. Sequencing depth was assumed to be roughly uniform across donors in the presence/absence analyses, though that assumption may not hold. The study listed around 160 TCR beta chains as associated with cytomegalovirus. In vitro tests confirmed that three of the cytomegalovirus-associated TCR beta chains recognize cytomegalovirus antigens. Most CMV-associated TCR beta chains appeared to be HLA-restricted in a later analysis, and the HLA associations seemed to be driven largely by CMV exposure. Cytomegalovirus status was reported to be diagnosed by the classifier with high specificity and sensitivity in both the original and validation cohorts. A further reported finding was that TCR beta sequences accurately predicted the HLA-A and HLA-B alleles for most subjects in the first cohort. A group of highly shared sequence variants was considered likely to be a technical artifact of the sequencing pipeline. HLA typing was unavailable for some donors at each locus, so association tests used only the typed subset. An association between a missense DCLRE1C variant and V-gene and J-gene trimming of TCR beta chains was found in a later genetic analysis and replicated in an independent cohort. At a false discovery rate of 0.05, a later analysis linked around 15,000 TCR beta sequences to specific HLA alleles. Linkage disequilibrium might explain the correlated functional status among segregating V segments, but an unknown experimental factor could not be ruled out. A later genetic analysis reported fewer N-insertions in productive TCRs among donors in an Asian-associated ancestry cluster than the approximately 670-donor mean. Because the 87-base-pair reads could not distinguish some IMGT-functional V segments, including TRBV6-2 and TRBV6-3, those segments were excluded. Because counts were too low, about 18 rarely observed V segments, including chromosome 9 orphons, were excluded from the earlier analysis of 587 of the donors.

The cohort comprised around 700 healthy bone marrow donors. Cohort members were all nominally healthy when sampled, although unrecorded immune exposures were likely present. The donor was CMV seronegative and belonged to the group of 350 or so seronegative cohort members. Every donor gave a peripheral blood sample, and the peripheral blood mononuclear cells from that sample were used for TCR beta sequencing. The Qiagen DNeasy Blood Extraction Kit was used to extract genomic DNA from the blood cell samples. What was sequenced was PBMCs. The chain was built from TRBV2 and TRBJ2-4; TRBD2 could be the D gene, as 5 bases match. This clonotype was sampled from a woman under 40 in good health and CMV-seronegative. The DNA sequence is TGTGCCAGCACAAAAGAGGGAAACATTCAGTACTTC. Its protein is CASTKEGNIQYF.